The rows below give T cell receptor beta chains drawn from one sample of a study of blood T cells in healthy people across ages. TCRdb reanalysed the 5' RACE reads using MiXCR and keeps one entry per CDR3 protein. Of 1.5 million to 2 million distinct CDR3 sequences listed, around half are singletons. The sample was blood. The origin of the receptors is a woman aged 40 to 50 in good health. Both conserved end residues are part of each CDR3. The order of the fields is V gene, clone size, CDR3 length, D gene, J gene, CDR3 protein, CDR3 DNA. The D gene is left open where the match is weak. Clone size, where shown, is once, few, many, or a class for clones that have expanded.

V: TRBV28; size: few; length: 16; D: TRBD2; J: TRBJ2-5; CDR3: CASSFWASGGQETQYF; DNA: TGTGCCAGCAGTTTTTGGGCTAGCGGGGGCCAAGAGACCCAGTACTTC
V: TRBV20-1; size: few; length: 13; D: .; J: TRBJ2-3; CDR3: CSATVMGTDTQYF; DNA: TGCAGTGCTACAGTAATGGGAACAGATACGCAGTATTTT
V: TRBV12-3/TRBV12-4; size: .; length: 15; D: .; J: TRBJ2-3; CDR3: CASRPQGFGTDTQYF; DNA: TGTGCCAGCAGGCCCCAGGGATTTGGCACAGATACGCAGTATTTT
V: TRBV27; size: .; length: 13; D: .; J: TRBJ2-1; CDR3: CASSLWSANEQFF; DNA: TGTGCCAGCAGTTTATGGTCCGCCAATGAGCAGTTCTTC
V: TRBV27; size: few; length: 13; D: .; J: TRBJ1-5; CDR3: CASMGGVGQPQHF; DNA: TGTGCCAGCATGGGAGGGGTGGGTCAGCCCCAGCATTTT
V: TRBV19; size: .; length: 12; D: .; J: TRBJ1-2; CDR3: CASAGDLPGYTF; DNA: TGTGCCAGTGCCGGTGATCTTCCTGGCTACACCTTC
V: TRBV9; size: .; length: 13; D: .; J: TRBJ2-1; CDR3: CASSVGRVEEQFF; DNA: TGTGCCAGCAGCGTAGGGCGCGTAGAGGAGCAGTTCTTC
V: TRBV2; size: .; length: 16; D: TRBD1; J: TRBJ2-5; CDR3: CASSEVPPQGEETQYF; DNA: TGTGCCAGCAGTGAAGTGCCACCGCAGGGGGAAGAGACCCAGTACTTC
V: TRBV7-2; size: few; length: 16; D: .; J: TRBJ2-3; CDR3: CASSLATGSSTDTQYF; DNA: TGTGCCAGCAGCTTAGCGACTGGGTCTAGCACAGATACGCAGTATTTT
V: TRBV5-5; size: .; length: 14; D: .; J: TRBJ1-5; CDR3: CASRRDNSNQPQHF; DNA: TGTGCCAGCAGACGTGACAATAGCAATCAGCCCCAGCATTTT
V: TRBV2; size: .; length: 13; D: .; J: TRBJ2-1; CDR3: CASKVVSRNEQFF; DNA: TGTGCCAGCAAAGTGGTCAGTAGGAATGAGCAGTTCTTC
V: TRBV10-3; size: few; length: 16; D: TRBD2; J: TRBJ2-5; CDR3: CAISVASGGARETQYF; DNA: TGTGCCATCAGTGTGGCTAGCGGGGGGGCCAGGGAGACCCAGTACTTC
V: TRBV6-1; size: .; length: 13; D: .; J: TRBJ2-3; CDR3: CASSQMVTDTQYF; DNA: TGTGCCAGCAGTCAAATGGTGACAGATACGCAGTATTTT
V: TRBV11-2; size: .; length: 12; D: .; J: TRBJ2-4; CDR3: CASSYDPGRLYF; DNA: TGTGCCAGCAGCTACGACCCGGGAAGGCTGTACTTC
V: TRBV6-5; size: .; length: 16; D: .; J: TRBJ2-4; CDR3: CASSLDGGVAKSIQYF; DNA: TGTGCCAGCAGCCTAGACGGAGGGGTAGCCAAAAGCATTCAGTACTTC
V: TRBV7-2; size: few; length: 16; D: .; J: TRBJ2-1; CDR3: CASSSYNGEGRNEQFF; DNA: TGTGCCAGCAGCTCCTACAACGGGGAAGGGAGGAATGAGCAGTTCTTC
V: TRBV6-6; size: .; length: 11; D: .; J: TRBJ2-7; CDR3: CATNQGYEQYF; DNA: TGTGCCACTAACCAGGGCTACGAGCAGTACTTC
V: TRBV15; size: few; length: 15; D: .; J: TRBJ1-2; CDR3: CATSRVGDISGGYTF; DNA: TGTGCCACCAGCAGAGTGGGGGACATCTCGGGAGGCTACACCTTC